This T cell receptor beta chain was identified in a study of T cell responses to AZD1222 COVID-19 vaccine. TCRdb's table, derived via immunoSEQ multiplex PCR, lists solely in-frame clones and lacks some. Found here are 150,000 or so clones, around 89% of them singletons; the top ten hold more than 12%. V was clipped by 6 bases and J by 10 bases, with 12 bases between them. CDR1 is LGHDT, CDR2 YNNKEL, per germline (reference sequence). CDR3 length: 11 residues. The chain has TRBV3-1 (or the pseudogene TRBV3-2) and TRBJ1-2; D call uncertain. The sequences come from peripheral blood, collected on day 0 of AZD1222 vaccination. The clonotype was recovered from an adult in good health. The CDR3 here is CASSRDRVYTF. The CDR3 DNA sequence: TGTGCCAGCAGTCGAGATAGAGTCTACACCTTC.